The clone carrying this T cell receptor (beta chain) was counted only a few times. Its cognate antigen is unknown. This sample was taken from a study of T cells in localized non-small cell lung cancer. CDR1 is MNHEY and CDR2 is SMNVEV in the germline V gene (reference sequence). The length of the CDR3 is 13 residues. Trimming cost V 4 bases and J 10 bases; bases outside gene matches: 6. Findings and limits, study-wide: Within adjacent lung there appeared a median roughly 60 of the top 100 tumor clones. There was higher T cell clonality in uninvolved adjacent lung than in tumor, and it was highest there.

Sequencing used immunoSEQ multiplex PCR; TCRdb keeps in-frame clones, though not all of them. The sample yields roughly 13,000 clones, more than 80% seen once. Here the sequenced sample was peripheral blood, taken before any cancer treatment. The V and J genes are TRBV27 and TRBJ2-1; 8 bases match TRBD2. The sequence was collected from a male donor older than 55 with stage I squamous cell lung carcinoma. As DNA, the CDR3 is TGTGCCAGCAGTTCTACCGTAGCGGGAGAGCAGTTCTTC. Amino acid sequence: CASSSTVAGEQFF.